This TCR beta chain was identified during a study of regulatory T cells in long-lasting Graves disease. This sample's time point: persistent/refractory GD, antithyroid drugs over 5 years with positive TRAb. The TCR library was made from RNA that had been extracted from PBMCs in TRIzol. Per germline, CDR1 KGHSH and CDR2 LQKENI. This CDR3 is built from 16 residues. Deletions cut 6 bases from V and 2 bases from J, with 17 bases between. Researchers made TCR beta libraries by using iRepertoire HTBI primers and running Arm-PCR on CDR3 regions. In TCRdb, the multiplex PCR reads were re-called with MiXCR into one record per CDR3 protein. This table has some 450,000 distinct CDR3 sequences, around 24% appearing once.

This chain uses TRBV18 with TRBJ1-5; D possibly corresponds to TRBD1 (6 bases). Sequencing was performed on peripheral blood mononuclear cells (PBMCs), taken when the disease was refractory, from a patient treated with antithyroid drugs. This clonotype was obtained from a female donor with Graves disease. Written as DNA, the CDR3 is TGTGCCAGCTCCCCGATCAGGGGAGATGGCAATCAGCCCCAGCATTTT. Its protein is CASSPIRGDGNQPQHF.